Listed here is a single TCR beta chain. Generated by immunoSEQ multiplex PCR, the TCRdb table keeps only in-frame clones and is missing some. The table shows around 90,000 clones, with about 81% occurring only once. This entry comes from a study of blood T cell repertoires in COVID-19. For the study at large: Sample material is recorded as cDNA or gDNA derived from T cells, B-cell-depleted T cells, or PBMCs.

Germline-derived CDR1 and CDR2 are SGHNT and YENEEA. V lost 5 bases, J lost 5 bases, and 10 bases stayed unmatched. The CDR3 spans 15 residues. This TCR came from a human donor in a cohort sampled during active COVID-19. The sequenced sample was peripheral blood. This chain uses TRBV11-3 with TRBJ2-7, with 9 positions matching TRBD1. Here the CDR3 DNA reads TGTGCCAGCAGCCTCGGGACAGGGCAAAACGACGAGCAGTACTTC. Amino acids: CASSLGTGQNDEQYF.